The T cell receptor beta chain described here comes from a study of T cell responses to AZD1222 COVID-19 vaccine (dated by TCRdb to the early 2020s). Study-wide context: TCR sequencing was performed for more than 230 trial participants, of whom around 200 were given two doses of AZD1222 and around 26 were given two doses of MenACWY control vaccine. Trial participants were enrolled by age into subgroups of 18-55, 56-69 and 70-plus years, and around 150, 28 and 57 TCR-sequenced participants, respectively, were included in these subgroups. Points the paper makes about the study in general: Participants were mostly white British, with more females than males. The authors suggested clonal diversity may have been underestimated. Conclusions about previously exposed vaccinees were limited because only a handful of AZD1222 recipients were SARS-CoV-2 seropositive at baseline. Epitopes outside the regions mutated in the B.1.351 and B.1.1.7 variants were reportedly recognized by nearly half of the unique spike-specific TCRs. Because no samples from the day 14 peak response were available, repertoires could be characterized only after the peak T cell response. In the small 56-69-year group, the increase in depth fell short of significance, most likely because of low power. A significant rise in spike-specific TCR breadth and depth was observed after two AZD1222 doses relative to day 0 and relative to MenACWY recipients. The whole spike protein was spanned by vaccine-associated CD4 TCRs, and dominant responses were seen in regions 160-218 and 743-854.

On this clone: Its antigen remains undetermined. Base qualities are not recorded, but no much larger clone differs from it by a single base.

The CDR3 regions of human TCRbeta chains were subjected to immunosequencing. On the authors' methods: Repertoire TCRs were checked for matches against a reference library of SARS-CoV-2-specific TCRs that had been generated using the MIRA antigen-specificity platform. Breadth was defined as the fraction of unique TCRs that were SARS-CoV-2-associated. Depth was defined as the fraction of total T cells that were SARS-CoV-2-associated. Using the MIRA data, every spike-specific TCR was mapped to the spike region that the TCR reacted to and assigned to either a CD4 or a CD8 class. Log10-transformed breadth and depth values were compared by one-way ANOVA with Sidak's multiple comparisons tests. TCRdb carries this immuneACCESS record with in-frame sequences only. Its versions omit some clonotypes, under half of them owing to an unresolved V gene in the studies checked, with the rest unexplained. The DNA gave D and trimming, while V, J and clone size come from that table. The table for this sample lists roughly 150,000 clones; 85% to 90% of them were counted only once. Just over 9% of the sample rests with the top ten.

Interpreted using the paper, the time point label stands for: about 28 days (+/-7) after the second vaccine dose. AZD1222 recipients whose second dose came at about 4 weeks and those whose second dose came at about 12 weeks were combined into one group, since spike-specific TCR depth and breadth did not differ between the two schedules. The vaccinee samples were drawn from two UK trials, COV001 and COV002, one of which was a single-blind randomized controlled phase 2/3 trial testing AZD1222 (ChAdOx1 nCoV-19) in healthy adults. For TCRbeta chain sequencing, PBMC samples from trial participants were taken at day 0 and at day 28 after the second dose. From a lookup of the germline V gene (reference sequence), CDR1 and CDR2 are MNHEY and SMNVEV. V and J are trimmed by 2 bases and 0 bases, and the gene matches miss 4 bases of the junction. From its cysteine to its phenylalanine, the CDR3 spans 17 amino acids. Only the CDR3 region is kept as DNA, spanning 51 bases read in frame from base 1.

The rearranged segments are TRBV27 and TRBJ2-6, with TRBD1 identical over 7 junction bases. This clonotype was sampled from an adult who received the AZD1222 COVID-19 vaccine. The sequences come from peripheral blood, collected 28 days after the second AZD1222 dose. The encoded CDR3 is CASSLAQGVSGANVLTF. The nucleotide sequence is TGTGCCAGCAGTTTAGCGCAGGGGGTCTCTGGGGCCAACGTCCTGACTTTC.